This is a list of T cell receptor beta chains from one sample in a study of blood T cell repertoires in COVID-19. The data were produced by immunoSEQ multiplex PCR, yet TCRdb's version contains in-frame clones alone and is incomplete. The sample shows about 300,000 clones, over 75% of them seen only once. Sample: PBMCs or T cells enriched from blood (not recorded which). Receptors originate from a woman aged 18-35 years who had recovered from COVID-19. CDR3s include the opening cysteine and the closing phenylalanine or tryptophan. D genes are given only for firm matches. Clone size, where shown, is once, few, many, or a class for clones that have expanded.

DNA	CDR3	D	V	J	size	length
TGTGCCAGCACTACAGGGGATATCGGGGAGCTGTTTTTT	CASTTGDIGELFF	TRBD1	TRBV6-1	TRBJ2-2	.	13
TGTGCCAGTAGTGCCTCACAGGGGTATGACACTGAAGCTTTCTTT	CASSASQGYDTEAFF	TRBD1	TRBV19	TRBJ1-1	.	15
TGTGCCAGCAGCAAAACGCTAGGACAGGGTGACAATGAGCAGTTCTTC	CASSKTLGQGDNEQFF	.	TRBV21-1	TRBJ2-1	once	16
TGTGCCAGCAGCAATGGGGCATCGAAAGGTGACACCATATATTTT	CASSNGASKGDTIYF	.	TRBV7-9	TRBJ1-3	few	15
TGTGCCAGCTCACTTTACAGGGGACGGACAGATACGCAGTATTTT	CASSLYRGRTDTQYF	TRBD1	TRBV18	TRBJ2-3	.	15
TGTGCCATCAGAGTACCTAAAAGACAGGGACAAGCCTATGGCTACACCTTC	CAIRVPKRQGQAYGYTF	TRBD1	TRBV10-3	TRBJ1-2	.	17
TGTGCCACCAGCAGATTCAGGGCCATATTAGCTAACTATGGCTACACCTTC	CATSRFRAILANYGYTF	.	TRBV15	TRBJ1-2	.	17
TGTGCCTGGAATACCGAACGACAGGGTCGAAAAGCTTTCTTT	CAWNTERQGRKAFF	TRBD1	TRBV30	TRBJ1-1	once	14
TGTGCCATCAGTCCGGGACTAGCGTCAAACACAGATACGCAGTATTTT	CAISPGLASNTDTQYF	TRBD2	TRBV10-3	TRBJ2-3	.	16
TGCGCCAGCTTAGCGGGGCTTAGCACAGATACGCAGTATTTT	CASLAGLSTDTQYF	TRBD2	TRBV5-1	TRBJ2-3	.	14
TGTGCCAGCAGCGCGGGACTTGCCGGGGACGAGCAGTACTTC	CASSAGLAGDEQYF	.	TRBV9	TRBJ2-7	.	14
TGTGCCAGCAGCTACAACCTCCAGGGGGCAATGGATGAGCAGTTCTTC	CASSYNLQGAMDEQFF	TRBD1	TRBV11-2	TRBJ2-1	.	16
TGTGCCAGCAGCCCTTTGGGAGTAGAGGGAGATACGCAGTATTTT	CASSPLGVEGDTQYF	.	TRBV11-2	TRBJ2-3	.	15
TGCGCCAGCAGCTTCACGGGACAACTGTACGAGCAGTACTTC	CASSFTGQLYEQYF	.	TRBV5-1	TRBJ2-7	.	14
TGTGCCACCAGTGATTTGAAGGAGCATTCCTGCGGCAATCAGCCCCAGCATTTT	CATSDLKEHSCGNQPQHF	.	TRBV24-1	TRBJ1-5	.	18
TGTGCCAGCACCCCGGGGGGGAATCAGCCCCAGCATTTT	CASTPGGNQPQHF	.	TRBV12-3/TRBV12-4	TRBJ1-5	.	13
TGTGCCAGCAGTTTCACGCGGGGGGGCCACGAGCAGTACTTC	CASSFTRGGHEQYF	TRBD2	TRBV27	TRBJ2-7	.	14
TGTGCCAGCTCACCTCCGGGACTAGCGGGAGAGACCCAGTACTTC	CASSPPGLAGETQYF	TRBD2	TRBV18	TRBJ2-5	.	15
TGTGCCATCAGTGGGAGGACAGGGGAAGGGTACGAGCAGTACTTC	CAISGRTGEGYEQYF	TRBD1	TRBV10-3	TRBJ2-7	.	15
TGTGCCAGCAGACGGGACAGGGATTACGAGCAGTACTTC	CASRRDRDYEQYF	TRBD1	TRBV6-4	TRBJ2-7	.	13
TGCGCCAGCAGCTTGGGCACCAGAACGTTAGATACGCAGTATTTT	CASSLGTRTLDTQYF	.	TRBV5-1	TRBJ2-3	once	15
TGTGCCTGGAGTTTCGGGACTAGCGGCACAGATACGCAGTATTTT	CAWSFGTSGTDTQYF	TRBD2	TRBV30	TRBJ2-3	.	15
TGTGCCAGCAGCTTTGGGGGGACAGAAGAAGAGACCCAGTACTTC	CASSFGGTEEETQYF	.	TRBV7-2	TRBJ2-5	.	15
TGTGCTAGTGGTTTGGTTTTTCTAGCGCTTTCATCGGGACAGGGACGGAATGAGCAGTTCTTC	CASGLVFLALSSGQGRNEQFF	TRBD1	TRBV12-5	TRBJ2-1	.	21
TGTGCCAGCAGCCCCGACAGGGGAACCTACAATGAGCAGTTCTTC	CASSPDRGTYNEQFF	TRBD1	TRBV27	TRBJ2-1	.	15
TGTGCCAGCGGGACAGGGGATCCCTATGGCTACACCTTC	CASGTGDPYGYTF	TRBD1	TRBV2	TRBJ1-2	.	13
TGTGCCAGCAGCTTAAGGGCTCCCGGGGCTGGGGCCAACGTCCTGACTTTC	CASSLRAPGAGANVLTF	.	TRBV7-3	TRBJ2-6	.	17
TGTGCCAGCAGCCCTCGAGAGGGGGCATACGAGCAGTACTTC	CASSPREGAYEQYF	TRBD1	TRBV9	TRBJ2-7	.	14
TGCAGCGTTGCCCTAGCGGAGGGGACAGATACGCAGTATTTT	CSVALAEGTDTQYF	TRBD2	TRBV29-1	TRBJ2-3	.	14
TGTGCCAGCAGCCGGGGAGGGAATCAGCCCCAGCATTTT	CASSRGGNQPQHF	.	TRBV11-1	TRBJ1-5	.	13
TGTGCCAGCAGCCCCGGACAGGCGATTAATGAAAAACTGTTTTTT	CASSPGQAINEKLFF	TRBD1	TRBV7-2	TRBJ1-4	.	15
TGTGCCAGCAGTCACTATCAGCCCCAGCATTTT	CASSHYQPQHF	.	TRBV27	TRBJ1-5	.	11
TGTGCCAGTGCCGGGACAGGGAAGACTGAAGCTTTCTTT	CASAGTGKTEAFF	TRBD1	TRBV27	TRBJ1-1	.	13
TGTGCCAGCAGGTTAGATAGGGGGACGACGGGTGAAAAACTGTTTTTT	CASRLDRGTTGEKLFF	.	TRBV28	TRBJ1-4	.	16
TGTGCCAGCAGTCACGATACCGGGACACCGAACACTGAAGCTTTCTTT	CASSHDTGTPNTEAFF	.	TRBV28	TRBJ1-1	.	16
TGCGCCAGCACCTTCAATGAAAAACTGTTTTTT	CASTFNEKLFF	.	TRBV10-2	TRBJ1-4	.	11